The 16 T cell receptor beta chains presented below share a single source sample, sequenced in a study of blood T cell repertoires in COVID-19. The method was immunoSEQ multiplex PCR; TCRdb's version includes in-frame clones alone and lacks a portion of them. The data contain 200,000 to 250,000 clones, roughly 80% of them singletons. Sequenced input: peripheral blood. Receptors were obtained from a woman between 45 and 60 years old with acute or convalescent COVID-19.

The rearrangement uses TRBV10-1 and TRBJ2-4; a possible D gene is TRBD1 (5 bases). V was clipped by 0 bases and J by 5 bases, with 8 bases between them. The V gene's germline CDR1 is WNHNN and CDR2 SYGVQD (reference sequence). The CDR3 has 14 amino acids. The CDR3 DNA follows: TGCGCCAGCAGTGAGTCTGGCAGGGAAAACATTCAGTACTTC. Protein sequence: CASSESGRENIQYF.

The genes are TRBV24-1 and TRBJ1-5; no firm D call. The CDR3 covers 13 residues. Trimming stripped 6 bases from V and 1 base from J, with 6 bases between. Germline CDR1 reads KGHDR; CDR2 reads SFDVKD. CDR3: CATSSRSNQPQHF. The CDR3 nucleotides are TGTGCCACCAGTAGCAGGAGCAATCAGCCCCAGCATTTT.

This sequence joins TRBV28 and TRBJ1-1; 9 bases fit TRBD1. There are 15 residues in the CDR3. With V trimmed by 6 bases and J by 1 base, 6 bases remained unmatched. The germline CDR1 and CDR2 sequences are MDHEN and SYDVKM. The CDR3 reads CASSQGQGENTEAFF. Written as DNA, the CDR3 is TGTGCCAGCAGCCAGGGACAGGGAGAGAACACTGAAGCTTTCTTT.

This clone has just a few counts. This chain links TRBV27 with TRBJ1-2, with D perhaps matching TRBD1 (5 bases). This CDR3 has 16 residues. The V end lost 5 bases, the J end lost 2 bases, and 18 bases lay between the germline ends. CDR1 and CDR2 (germline): MNHEY, SMNVEV (reference sequence). CDR3 sequence reads: CASSPAFRGFNYGYTF. DNA for the CDR3: TGTGCCAGCAGTCCTGCCTTTAGGGGTTTCAACTATGGCTACACCTTC.

The chain uses TRBV6-4 and TRBJ1-1; D perhaps matches TRBD1 (5 bases). CDR1 and CDR2 (germline): MRHNA, SNTAGT. The CDR3 consists of 15 residues. The V end was cut by 0 bases, the J end by 5 bases, with 13 bases between. The CDR3: CASSDSSGWQTEAFF. The CDR3 region has the DNA TGTGCCAGCAGTGACTCATCAGGGTGGCAAACTGAAGCTTTCTTT.

This sequence joins TRBV12-3 or TRBV12-4 and TRBJ1-1; D perhaps matches TRBD1 (6 bases). This CDR3 has 12 amino acids. Trimming stripped 6 bases from V and 4 bases from J, with 9 bases between. The chain's CDR3 is CASREQGTEAFF. CDR3 DNA sequence: TGTGCCAGCAGAGAACAGGGCACTGAAGCTTTCTTT.

V is TRBV27 and J is TRBJ1-1, with a possible D match to TRBD1 (6 bases). Germline V gives CDR1 MNHEY, CDR2 SMNVEV (reference sequence). V gave up 6 bases and J gave up 5 bases, with 16 bases separating them. This CDR3 has 14 amino acids. In nucleotides, the CDR3 is TGTGCCAGCAGGGCCCCCAACAGGGAGACTGAAGCTTTCTTT. This sequence encodes CASRAPNRETEAFF.

This chain links TRBV27 with TRBJ2-2, with 14 bases aligning to TRBD2. The germline gives CDR1 MNHEY, CDR2 SMNVEV (reference sequence). With 2 bases clipped from V and 7 bases from J, the junction kept 6 bases outside the gene matches. This CDR3 region has 17 residues. The CDR3 protein is CASSLGGTSGSVGELFF. DNA of the CDR3: TGTGCCAGCAGTTTAGGGGGGACTAGCGGGAGTGTCGGGGAGCTGTTTTTT.

The chain employs TRBV2 and TRBJ2-3, with 12 positions matching TRBD2. Trimming cost V 5 bases and J 4 bases; bases outside gene matches: 4. Germline values: CDR1 SNHLY, CDR2 FYNNEI. CDR3 length: 15 amino acids. This CDR3 reads CASSLTSGGPDTQYF. CDR3 sequence (DNA): TGTGCCAGCAGTTTGACTAGCGGGGGCCCAGATACGCAGTATTTT. The full variable domain, its missing parts supplied by reference TRBV2 and TRBJ2-3, is EPEVTQTPSHQVTQMGQEVILRCVPISNHLYFYWYRQILGQKVEFLVSFYNNEISEKSEIFDDQFSVERPDGSNFTLKIRSTKLEDSAMYFCASSLTSGGPDTQYFGPGTRLTVL.

V usage is TRBV4-2 and J usage is TRBJ2-5, with TRBD2 matching 8 bases. The J segment lost 5 bases and the V segment lost 1 base, leaving 3 bases of the junction unmatched. Germline loops: CDR1 LGHNA, CDR2 YNFKEQ. The CDR3 spans 14 residues. The CDR3 DNA follows: TGTGCCAGCAGCCAAGCCCAGCGGGGGGAGACCCAGTACTTC. Amino acid sequence: CASSQAQRGETQYF.

In this sample, this clone turned up once. The chain recombines TRBV4-1 with TRBJ2-7; TRBD2 might be the D (6 bases). Trimming removed 1 base at V and 2 bases at J, with 18 bases between. This CDR3 has 17 residues. Germline values: CDR1 MGHRA, CDR2 YSYEKL. The CDR3 DNA reads as TGCGCCAGCAGCCAAGTTGAGACTAGACTAGATACCTACGAGCAGTACTTC. Protein product: CASSQVETRLDTYEQYF.

The chain links TRBV4-2 to TRBJ2-6; D might be TRBD2 (6 bases). With 0 bases removed from V and 4 bases from J, the gap between germline ends came to 10 bases. Germline CDR1 and CDR2: LGHNA and YNFKEQ. The CDR3 totals 16 residues. CDR3 DNA: TGTGCCAGCAGCCAAGAATCGGGGGTGGGGGCCAACGTCCTGACTTTC. Its translation is CASSQESGVGANVLTF.

The chain joins TRBV14 to TRBJ2-3, with TRBD1 identical over 8 bases. J lost 7 bases, V lost 4 bases, and 7 bases had no gene match. The CDR3 is made up of 14 amino acids. Germline assignment: CDR1 SGHDN and CDR2 FVKESK. The CDR3 loop is CASSRTGSTNTQYF. CDR3 bases: TGTGCCAGCAGCCGGACAGGGAGCACGAATACGCAGTATTTT. The entire variable domain, with the rest obtained from reference TRBV14 and TRBJ2-3, is as follows: EAGVTQFPSHSVIEKGQTVTLRCDPISGHDNLYWYRRVMGKEIKFLLHFVKESKQDESGMPNNRFLAERTGGTYSTLKVQPAELEDSGVYFCASSRTGSTNTQYFGPGTRLTVL.

The rearrangement uses TRBV6-4 and TRBJ2-1, with 10 nucleotides matching TRBD2. Germline trimming cut 3 bases from V and 6 bases from J; bases unmatched to any gene: 11. The CDR3 contains 17 residues. The germline V gene has CDR1 MRHNA and CDR2 SNTAGT. This CDR3 is CASSEASGGAYGNEQFF. In nucleotides, the CDR3 is TGTGCCAGCAGTGAAGCGAGCGGGGGGGCCTACGGCAATGAGCAGTTCTTC.

This clone was counted a single time. In the same sample, other DNA sequences code for this CDR3. The CDR3 DNA follows: TGCGCCAGCAGCTTGGCCGGGGAGACCCAGTACTTC. Translating it yields CASSLAGETQYF. The V call is TRBV5-1, the J call TRBJ2-5, with D hard to call. Germline V gene sequence: CDR1 SGHRS, CDR2 YFSETQ. CDR3 length: 12 amino acids. V was pared by 0 bases and J by 5 bases, with 5 bases between.

The V call is TRBV7-3, the J call TRBJ1-2, with TRBD1 matching 8 bases. CDR1 SGHTA and CDR2 FQGTGA come from the germline V gene. Trimming at V came to 3 bases and at J to 7 bases, leaving 4 bases not matched to a gene. The length of the CDR3 is 13 residues. Written as DNA, the CDR3 is TGTGCCAGCAGCTTCGGGACAGGAGGTGGCTACACCTTC. Translation: CASSFGTGGGYTF. The full variable domain, its missing parts supplied by reference TRBV7-3 and TRBJ1-2, is GAGVSQTPSNKVTEKGKYVELRCDPISGHTALYWYRQSLGQGPEFLIYFQGTGAADDSGLPNDRFFAVRPEGSVSTLKIQRTERGDSAVYLCASSFGTGGGYTFGSGTRLTVV.